The present T cell receptor beta chain was sequenced within a study of blood T cell repertoires in COVID-19. Sequencing used immunoSEQ multiplex PCR; TCRdb keeps in-frame clones, though not all of them. The sample contains approximately 150,000 clones, about 86% of which appear only once. Germline trimming cut 3 bases from V and 3 bases from J; bases unmatched to any gene: 5. Germline V gives CDR1 SGHAT, CDR2 FQNNGV. The CDR3 spans 16 residues. The receptor's source is a man between 65 and 85 years old with acute or convalescent COVID-19. The specimen was peripheral blood. The chain recombines TRBV11-2 with TRBJ2-3; 11 nucleotides agree with TRBD2. CDR3 in amino acids: CASSFVAGGSTDTQYF. The DNA of the CDR3 is TGTGCCAGCAGCTTTGTAGCGGGAGGGAGTACAGATACGCAGTATTTT.